The 5 T cell receptor beta chains below were found in one sample sequenced in a study of T cells after yellow fever vaccination. From the 5' RACE reads, TCRdb called clonotypes with MiXCR, one entry per CDR3 protein. The repertoire consists of 25,000 to 35,000 distinct CDR3 sequences, with nearly 4.5% occurring once and the leading ten covering around half. This specimen consisted of CD8+ T cells sorted from PBMCs, obtained 5 days after the yellow fever booster vaccination. These receptors all come from a man aged 30 to 39 who received the YFV17D yellow fever vaccine.

This clonotype was found many times. The rearrangement uses TRBV12-3 or TRBV12-4 and TRBJ2-7; 8 nucleotides line up with TRBD1. The V and J ends lost 6 bases and 5 bases, in that order; junction bases with no gene match: 3. The CDR3 has 12 amino acids. The CDR3 nucleotides read TGTGCCAGCAGCGGACAGGGCCACGAGCAGTACTTC. Protein: CASSGQGHEQYF.

This clonotype came up many times. CDR3 DNA: TGTGCCAGTAGTCTCCTTATTGGGACAGATACGCAGTATTTT. Translated, it gives CASSLLIGTDTQYF. V usage is TRBV19 and J usage is TRBJ2-3, with D unresolved. CDR3 size: 14 residues. The germline V gene encodes CDR1 LNHDA and CDR2 SQIVND (reference sequence). With 5 bases removed from V and 3 bases from J, the gap between germline ends came to 12 bases.

This clonotype was seen ten or more times. The genes are TRBV29-1 and TRBJ1-2; the D is unclear. This CDR3 has 13 residues. Trimming stripped 4 bases from V and 7 bases from J, with 16 bases between. Germline CDR1 reads SQVTM; CDR2 reads ANQGSEA. The CDR3 nucleotides read TGCAGCGTTGTAGGCAGTGAAAGTCCTGGCTACACCTTC. This gives the protein CSVVGSESPGYTF.

The sample holds many counts of this clonotype. This chain connects TRBV5-1 to TRBJ2-1; D unclear. The CDR3 is made up of 13 amino acids. Germline values: CDR1 SGHRS, CDR2 YFSETQ. V lost 5 bases, J lost 2 bases, and 8 bases lay in between. CDR3 sequence reads: CASRVSAYNEQFF. The CDR3 coding sequence is TGCGCCAGCAGAGTATCAGCCTACAATGAGCAGTTCTTC.

This clonotype showed up many times. The chain is built from TRBV7-2 and TRBJ2-3; 14 nucleotides align to TRBD2. The J segment lost 4 bases and the V segment lost 7 bases, leaving 10 bases of the junction unmatched. The CDR3 length is 17 residues. Germline V CDR1 and CDR2: SGHTA, FQGNSA. CDR3 nucleotides: TGTGCCAGCATCCCGGGACTAGCGGGAGATGGTCCAGATACGCAGTATTTT. It is translated as CASIPGLAGDGPDTQYF.